A single sample gave rise to the 5 T cell receptor beta chains below, sequenced in a study of OX40 agonist ivuxolimab in advanced cancers. Only in-frame clones appear in the TCRdb table, and some are missing; sequencing was by immunoSEQ multiplex PCR. The repertoire has tens of thousands of clones, around 87% of them found once; the top ten carry around 16%. This specimen was CD4+ or CD8+ T cells sorted from blood, taken in a trial of the OX40 agonist ivuxolimab. The receptor set was obtained from an adult with an advanced solid tumor such as melanoma, head and neck, liver or kidney cancer.

The chain employs TRBV10-3 and TRBJ1-2; D not certain. This CDR3 is 16 amino acids long. V was pared by 0 bases and J by 2 bases, with 13 bases between. Germline V CDR1 and CDR2: ENHRY, SYGVKD. CDR3 region: CAISESAPRANYGYTF. For the CDR3, the DNA is TGTGCCATCAGTGAGTCGGCCCCCCGGGCGAACTATGGCTACACCTTC.

This clone occurred once. J is TRBJ2-3 and V is TRBV6-6; a possible D gene is TRBD1 (6 bases). There are 14 residues in the CDR3. V lost 6 bases and J lost 1, with 11 bases in between. Germline assignment: CDR1 MNHNY and CDR2 SVGAGI (reference sequence). The CDR3 reads CASSLGGGTDTQYF. Written as DNA, the CDR3 is TGTGCCAGCAGCCTAGGGGGAGGCACAGATACGCAGTATTTT.

The chain is built from TRBV2 and TRBJ2-7; 11 bases line up with TRBD2. Unmatched junction bases numbered 9, after V lost 7 bases and J lost 7 bases. Looked up from germline, CDR1 is SNHLY and CDR2 is FYNNEI. The CDR3 has 14 amino acids. CDR3 sequence reads: CASTWSSGRVEQYF. The CDR3, as DNA: TGTGCCAGCACTTGGAGTAGCGGGAGGGTTGAGCAGTACTTC.

The rearrangement joins TRBV6-4 to TRBJ1-6; the match to TRBD1 covers 10 bases. In germline, CDR1 is MRHNA, CDR2 SNTAGT. V trimming: 6 bases; J trimming: 7 bases; junction bases outside the gene matches: 6. The CDR3 is 15 amino acids. This chain's CDR3 is CASSRDRGPNSPLHF. DNA of the CDR3: TGTGCCAGCAGCCGGGACAGGGGTCCCAATTCACCCCTCCACTTT.

CDR3 in DNA: TGCGCCAGCCTGGGGGACCTAGCCTACGAGCAGTACTTC. Residues: CASLGDLAYEQYF. V usage is TRBV10-1 and J usage is TRBJ2-7; TRBD1 or TRBD2 may be the D gene (5 bases each). The CDR3 is 13 amino acids. Germline CDR1 is WNHNN and CDR2 is SYGVQD (reference sequence). Trimming took 8 bases from V and 2 from J, leaving 13 bases between them.